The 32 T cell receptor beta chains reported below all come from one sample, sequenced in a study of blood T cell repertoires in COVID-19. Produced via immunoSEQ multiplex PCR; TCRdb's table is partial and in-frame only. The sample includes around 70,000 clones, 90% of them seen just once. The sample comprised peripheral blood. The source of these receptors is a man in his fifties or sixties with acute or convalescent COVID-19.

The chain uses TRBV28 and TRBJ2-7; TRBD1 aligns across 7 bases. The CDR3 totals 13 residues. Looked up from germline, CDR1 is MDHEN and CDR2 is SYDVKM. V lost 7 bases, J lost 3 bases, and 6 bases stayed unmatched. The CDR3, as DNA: TGTGCCAGCAACCCCGGGACAGACTACGAGCAGTACTTC. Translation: CASNPGTDYEQYF. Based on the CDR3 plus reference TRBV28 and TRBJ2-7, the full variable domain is DVKVTQSSRYLVKRTGEKVFLECVQDMDHENMFWYRQDPGLGLRLIYFSYDVKMKEKGDIPEGYSVSREKKERFSLILESASTNQTSMYLCASNPGTDYEQYFGPGTRLTVT.

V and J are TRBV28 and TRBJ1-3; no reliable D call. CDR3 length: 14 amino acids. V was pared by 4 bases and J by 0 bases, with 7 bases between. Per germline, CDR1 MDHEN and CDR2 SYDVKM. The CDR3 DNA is TGTGCCAGCAGTTCCTCCTTCTCTGGAAACACCATATATTTT. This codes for CASSSSFSGNTIYF.

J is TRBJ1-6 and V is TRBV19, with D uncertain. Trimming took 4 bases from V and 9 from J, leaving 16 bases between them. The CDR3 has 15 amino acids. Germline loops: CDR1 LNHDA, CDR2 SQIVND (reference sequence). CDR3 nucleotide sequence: TGTGCCAGTAGTACCACGACCGGCGGCGGTTCACCCCTCCACTTT. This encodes CASSTTTGGGSPLHF.

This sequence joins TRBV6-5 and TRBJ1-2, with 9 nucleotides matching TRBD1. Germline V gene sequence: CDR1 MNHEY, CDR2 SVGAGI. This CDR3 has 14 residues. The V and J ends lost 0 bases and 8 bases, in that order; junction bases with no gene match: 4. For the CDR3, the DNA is TGTGCCAGCAGTTACTCGTGGACAGGGGTGGGCTACACCTTC. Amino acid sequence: CASSYSWTGVGYTF.

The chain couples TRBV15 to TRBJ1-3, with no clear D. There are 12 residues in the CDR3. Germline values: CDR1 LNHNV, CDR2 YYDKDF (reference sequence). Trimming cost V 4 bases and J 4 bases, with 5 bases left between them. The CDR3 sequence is CATSNQGNTIYF. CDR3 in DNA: TGTGCCACCAGCAACCAGGGAAACACCATATATTTT.

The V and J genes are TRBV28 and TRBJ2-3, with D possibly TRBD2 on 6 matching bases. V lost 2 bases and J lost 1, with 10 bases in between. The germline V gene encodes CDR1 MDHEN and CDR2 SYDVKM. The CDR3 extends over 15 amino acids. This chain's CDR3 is CASSLIWGGTDTQYF. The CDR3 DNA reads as TGTGCCAGCAGTTTAATATGGGGGGGCACAGATACGCAGTATTTT.

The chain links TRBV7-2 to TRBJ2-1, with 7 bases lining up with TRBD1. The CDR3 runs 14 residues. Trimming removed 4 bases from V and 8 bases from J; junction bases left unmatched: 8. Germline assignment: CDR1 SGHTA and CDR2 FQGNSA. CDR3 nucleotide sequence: TGTGCCAGCAGCTCTACAGGGGCCTGGGATGAGCAGTTCTTC. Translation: CASSSTGAWDEQFF.

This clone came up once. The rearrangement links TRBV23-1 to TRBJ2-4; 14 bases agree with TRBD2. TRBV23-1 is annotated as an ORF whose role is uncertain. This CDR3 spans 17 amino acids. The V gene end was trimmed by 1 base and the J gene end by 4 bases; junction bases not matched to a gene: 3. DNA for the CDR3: TGCGCCAGCAGTCAATGTCGGACTAGCGGGAGGAAAAACATTCAGTACTTC. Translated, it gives CASSQCRTSGRKNIQYF.

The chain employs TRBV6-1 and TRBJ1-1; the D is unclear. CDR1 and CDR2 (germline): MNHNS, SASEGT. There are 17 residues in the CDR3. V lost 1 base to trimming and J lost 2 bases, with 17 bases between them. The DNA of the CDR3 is TGTGCCAGCAGTGAAGGCCGTCGCTATTCAAGTAACACTGAAGCTTTCTTT. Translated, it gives CASSEGRRYSSNTEAFF.

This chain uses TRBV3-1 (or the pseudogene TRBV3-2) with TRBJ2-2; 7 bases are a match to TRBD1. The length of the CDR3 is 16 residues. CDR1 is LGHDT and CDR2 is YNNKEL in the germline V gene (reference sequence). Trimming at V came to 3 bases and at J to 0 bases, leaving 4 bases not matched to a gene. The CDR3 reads CASSQRGQSNTGELFF. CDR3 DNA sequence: TGTGCCAGCAGCCAGAGGGGACAGTCGAACACCGGGGAGCTGTTTTTT.

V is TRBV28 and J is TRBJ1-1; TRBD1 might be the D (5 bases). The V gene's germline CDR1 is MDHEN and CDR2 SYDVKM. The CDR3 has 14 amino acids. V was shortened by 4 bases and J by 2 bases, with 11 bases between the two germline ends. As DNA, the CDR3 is TGTGCCAGCAGTTGGGCCAGGGCAAACACTGAAGCTTTCTTT. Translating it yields CASSWARANTEAFF.

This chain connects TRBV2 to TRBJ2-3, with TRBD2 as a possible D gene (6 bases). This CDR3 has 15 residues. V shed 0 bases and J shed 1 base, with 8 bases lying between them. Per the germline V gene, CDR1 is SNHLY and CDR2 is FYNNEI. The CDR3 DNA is TGTGCCAGCAGTGAAGCCCCGGGGGGCACAGATACGCAGTATTTT. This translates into CASSEAPGGTDTQYF.

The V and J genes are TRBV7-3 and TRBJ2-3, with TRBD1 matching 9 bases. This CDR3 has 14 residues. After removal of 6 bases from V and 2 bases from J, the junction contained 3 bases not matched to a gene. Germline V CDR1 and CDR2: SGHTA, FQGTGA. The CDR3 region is CASSWTGDTDTQYF. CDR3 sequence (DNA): TGTGCCAGCAGTTGGACAGGGGACACAGATACGCAGTATTTT.

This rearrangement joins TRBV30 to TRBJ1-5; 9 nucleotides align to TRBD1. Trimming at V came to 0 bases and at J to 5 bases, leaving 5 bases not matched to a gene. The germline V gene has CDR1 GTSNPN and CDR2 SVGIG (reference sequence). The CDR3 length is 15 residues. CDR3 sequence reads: CAWSVGGTGHQPQHF. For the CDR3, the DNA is TGTGCCTGGAGTGTGGGAGGGACAGGGCATCAGCCCCAGCATTTT.

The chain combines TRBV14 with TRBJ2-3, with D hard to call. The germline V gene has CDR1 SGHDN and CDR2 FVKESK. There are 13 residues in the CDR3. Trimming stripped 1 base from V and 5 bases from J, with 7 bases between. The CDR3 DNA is TGTGCCAGCAGCCAAGGACTCCAAGATACGCAGTATTTT. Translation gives CASSQGLQDTQYF.

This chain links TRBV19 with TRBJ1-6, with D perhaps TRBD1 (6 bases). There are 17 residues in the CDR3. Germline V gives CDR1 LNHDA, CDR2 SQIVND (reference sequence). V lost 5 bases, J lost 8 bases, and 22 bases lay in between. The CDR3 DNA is TGTGCCAGTAGTCTCTTCCACAGGGATCCTCAGGATTCACCCCTCCACTTT. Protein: CASSLFHRDPQDSPLHF.

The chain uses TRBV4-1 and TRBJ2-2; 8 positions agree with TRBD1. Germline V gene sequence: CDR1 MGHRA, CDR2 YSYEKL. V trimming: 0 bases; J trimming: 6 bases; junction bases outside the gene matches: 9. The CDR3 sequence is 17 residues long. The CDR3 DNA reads TGCGCCAGCAGCCAAGAAGCCAGGGGGCTTCTGTCCGGGGAGCTGTTTTTT. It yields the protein CASSQEARGLLSGELFF.

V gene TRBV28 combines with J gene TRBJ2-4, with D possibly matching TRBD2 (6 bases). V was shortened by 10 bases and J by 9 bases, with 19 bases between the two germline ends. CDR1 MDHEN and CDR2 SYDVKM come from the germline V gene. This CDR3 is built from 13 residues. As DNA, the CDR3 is TGTGCCACCCGTCTGGGAGCCGGGGGCATTCAGTACTTC. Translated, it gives CATRLGAGGIQYF.

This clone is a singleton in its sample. This CDR3 reads CASSLWALARTDTQYF. The CDR3 coding sequence is TGTGCCAGCAGTTTATGGGCCCTAGCCCGCACAGATACGCAGTATTTT. V usage is TRBV28 and J usage is TRBJ2-3; TRBD2 might be the D (5 bases). The CDR3 extends over 16 amino acids. V was pared by 0 bases and J by 1 base, with 11 bases between. Germline values: CDR1 MDHEN, CDR2 SYDVKM.

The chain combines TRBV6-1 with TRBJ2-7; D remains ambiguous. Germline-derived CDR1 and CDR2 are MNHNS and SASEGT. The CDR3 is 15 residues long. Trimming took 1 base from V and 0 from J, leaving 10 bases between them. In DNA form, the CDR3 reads TGTGCCAGCAGTGAAGTGTTGCACAGCTCCTACGAGCAGTACTTC. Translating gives CASSEVLHSSYEQYF.

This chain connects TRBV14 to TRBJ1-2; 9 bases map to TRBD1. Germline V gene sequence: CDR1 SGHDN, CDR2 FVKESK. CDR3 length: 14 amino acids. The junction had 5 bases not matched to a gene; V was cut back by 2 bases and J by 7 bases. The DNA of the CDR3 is TGTGCCAGCAGCCAAAGTACAGGGGGCAGTGGCTACACCTTC. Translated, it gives CASSQSTGGSGYTF. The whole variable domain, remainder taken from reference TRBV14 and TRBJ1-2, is EAGVTQFPSHSVIEKGQTVTLRCDPISGHDNLYWYRRVMGKEIKFLLHFVKESKQDESGMPNNRFLAERTGGTYSTLKVQPAELEDSGVYFCASSQSTGGSGYTFGSGTRLTVV.

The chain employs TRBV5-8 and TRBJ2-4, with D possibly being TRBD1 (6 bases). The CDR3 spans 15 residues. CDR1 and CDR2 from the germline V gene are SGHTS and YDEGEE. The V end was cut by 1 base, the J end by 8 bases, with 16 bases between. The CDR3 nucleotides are TGTGCCAGCAGCTTGACGGCAGGGGTAGGACACATTCAGTACTTC. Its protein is CASSLTAGVGHIQYF. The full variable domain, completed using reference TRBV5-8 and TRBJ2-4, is EAGVTQSPTHLIKTRGQQATLRCSPISGHTSVYWYQQALGLGLQFLLWYDEGEERNRGNFPPRFSGRQFPNYSSELNVNALELEDSALYLCASSLTAGVGHIQYFGAGTRLSVL.

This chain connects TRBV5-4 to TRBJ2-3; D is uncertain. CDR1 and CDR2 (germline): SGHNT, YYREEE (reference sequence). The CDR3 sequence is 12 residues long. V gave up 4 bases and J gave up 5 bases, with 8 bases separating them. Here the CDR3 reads CASSVNLDTQYF. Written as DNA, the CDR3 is TGTGCCAGCAGCGTAAATTTAGATACGCAGTATTTT.

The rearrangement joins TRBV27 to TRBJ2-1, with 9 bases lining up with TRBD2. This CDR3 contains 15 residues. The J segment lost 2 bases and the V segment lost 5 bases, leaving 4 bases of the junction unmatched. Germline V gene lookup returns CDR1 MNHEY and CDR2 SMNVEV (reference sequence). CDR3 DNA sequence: TGTGCCAGCAGTCCTAGCGGGACCGCCTACAATGAGCAGTTCTTC. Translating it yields CASSPSGTAYNEQFF.

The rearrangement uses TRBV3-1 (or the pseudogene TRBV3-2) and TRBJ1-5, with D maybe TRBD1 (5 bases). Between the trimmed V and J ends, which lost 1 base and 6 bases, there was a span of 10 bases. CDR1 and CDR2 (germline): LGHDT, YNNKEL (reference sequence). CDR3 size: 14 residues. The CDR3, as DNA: TGTGCCAGCAGCCAAGCCGGGAGGGGTCAGCCCCAGCATTTT. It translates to CASSQAGRGQPQHF.

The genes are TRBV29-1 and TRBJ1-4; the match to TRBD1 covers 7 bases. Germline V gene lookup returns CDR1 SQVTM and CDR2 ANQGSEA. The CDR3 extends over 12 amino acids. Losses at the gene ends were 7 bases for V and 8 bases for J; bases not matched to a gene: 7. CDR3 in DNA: TGCAGCGCCCGGGACAGCGGGGAAAAACTGTTTTTT. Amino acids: CSARDSGEKLFF. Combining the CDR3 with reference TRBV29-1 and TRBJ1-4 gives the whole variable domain SAVISQKPSRDICQRGTSLTIQCQVDSQVTMMFWYRQQPGQSLTLIATANQGSEATYESGFVIDKFPISRPNLTFSTLTVSNMSPEDSSIYLCSARDSGEKLFFGSGTQLSVL.

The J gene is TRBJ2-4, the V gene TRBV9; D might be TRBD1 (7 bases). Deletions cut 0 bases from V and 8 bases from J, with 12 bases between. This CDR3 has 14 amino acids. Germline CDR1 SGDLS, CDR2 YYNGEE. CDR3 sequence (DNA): TGTGCCAGCAGCGTAGAAGACAGGGAGGACATTCAGTACTTC. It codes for CASSVEDREDIQYF.

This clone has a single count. The CDR3 sequence: CASNSPTTDLNTEAFF. In DNA, the CDR3 is TGTGCCAGTAACTCCCCGACGACGGACTTGAACACTGAAGCTTTCTTT. This chain links TRBV19 with TRBJ1-1; D unresolved. The length of the CDR3 is 16 residues. V was trimmed by 7 bases and J by 0 bases, leaving 18 bases between them. Germline CDR1 is LNHDA and CDR2 is SQIVND (reference sequence).

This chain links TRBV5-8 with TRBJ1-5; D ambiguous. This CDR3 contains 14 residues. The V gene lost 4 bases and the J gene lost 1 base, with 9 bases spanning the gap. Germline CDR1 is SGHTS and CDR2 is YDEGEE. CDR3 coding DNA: TGTGCCAGCAGCCCTAGGTCGAGCAATCAGCCCCAGCATTTT. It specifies CASSPRSSNQPQHF.

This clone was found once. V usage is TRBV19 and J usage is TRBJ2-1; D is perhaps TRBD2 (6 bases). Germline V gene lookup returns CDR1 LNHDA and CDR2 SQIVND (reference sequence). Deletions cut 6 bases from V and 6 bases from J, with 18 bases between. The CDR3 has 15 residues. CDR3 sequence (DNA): TGTGCCAGTAGCCCCACGGGAGCCTATTTCAATGAGCAGTTCTTC. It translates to CASSPTGAYFNEQFF.

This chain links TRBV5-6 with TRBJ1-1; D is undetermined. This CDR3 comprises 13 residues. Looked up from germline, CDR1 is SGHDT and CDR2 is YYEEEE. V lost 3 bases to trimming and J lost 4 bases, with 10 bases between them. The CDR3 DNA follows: TGTGCCAGCAGCTCCGGTATCCGCACTGAAGCTTTCTTT. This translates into CASSSGIRTEAFF.

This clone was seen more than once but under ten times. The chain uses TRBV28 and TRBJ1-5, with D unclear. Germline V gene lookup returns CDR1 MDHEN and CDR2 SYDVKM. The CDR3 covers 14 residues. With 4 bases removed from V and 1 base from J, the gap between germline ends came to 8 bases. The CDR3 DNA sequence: TGTGCCAGCAGTTACAGCAGGAGCAATCAGCCCCAGCATTTT. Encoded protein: CASSYSRSNQPQHF.